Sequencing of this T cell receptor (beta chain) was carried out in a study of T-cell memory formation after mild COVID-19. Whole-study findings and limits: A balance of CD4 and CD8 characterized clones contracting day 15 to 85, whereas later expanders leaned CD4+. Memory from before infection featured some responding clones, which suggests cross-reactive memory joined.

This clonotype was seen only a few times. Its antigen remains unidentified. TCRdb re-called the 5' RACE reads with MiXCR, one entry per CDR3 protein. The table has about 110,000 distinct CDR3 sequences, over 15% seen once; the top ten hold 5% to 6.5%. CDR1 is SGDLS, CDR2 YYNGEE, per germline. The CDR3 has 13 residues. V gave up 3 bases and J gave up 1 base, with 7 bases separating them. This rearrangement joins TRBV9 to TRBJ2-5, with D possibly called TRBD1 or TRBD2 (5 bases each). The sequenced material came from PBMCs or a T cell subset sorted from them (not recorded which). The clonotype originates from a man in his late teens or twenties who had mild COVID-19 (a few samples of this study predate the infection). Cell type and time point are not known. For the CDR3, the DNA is TGTGCCAGCAGCGCGGGACCCCAAGAGACCCAGTACTTC. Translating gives CASSAGPQETQYF.